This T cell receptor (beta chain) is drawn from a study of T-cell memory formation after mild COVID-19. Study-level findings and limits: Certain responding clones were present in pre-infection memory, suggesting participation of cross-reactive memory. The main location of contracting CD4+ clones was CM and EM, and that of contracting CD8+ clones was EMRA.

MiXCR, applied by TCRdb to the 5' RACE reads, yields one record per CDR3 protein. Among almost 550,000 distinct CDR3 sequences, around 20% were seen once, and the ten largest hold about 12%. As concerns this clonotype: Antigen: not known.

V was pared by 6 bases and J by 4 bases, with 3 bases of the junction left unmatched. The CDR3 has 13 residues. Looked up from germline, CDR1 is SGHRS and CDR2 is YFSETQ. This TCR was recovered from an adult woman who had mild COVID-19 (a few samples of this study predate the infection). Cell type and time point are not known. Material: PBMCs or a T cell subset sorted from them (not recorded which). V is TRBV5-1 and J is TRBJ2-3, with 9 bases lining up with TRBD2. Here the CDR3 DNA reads TGCGCCAGCAAAACTAGCGGGTCAGATACGCAGTATTTT. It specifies CASKTSGSDTQYF. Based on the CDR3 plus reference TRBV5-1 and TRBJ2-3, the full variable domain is KAGVTQTPRYLIKTRGQQVTLSCSPISGHRSVSWYQQTPGQGLQFLFEYFSETQRNKGNFPGRFSGRQFSNSRSEMNVSTLELGDSALYLCASKTSGSDTQYFGPGTRLTVL.